Presented here are 20 T cell receptor beta chains from one specimen sequenced in a study of blood T cell repertoires in COVID-19. Repertoires were generated with immunoSEQ multiplex PCR, while TCRdb's copy carries only in-frame clones and drops some. The sample gives around 150,000 clones, more than 75% of which show up once; around 8.1% is in the top ten. The sample was peripheral blood. These receptors were taken from a woman in her sixties or seventies with COVID-19, enrolled during active disease.

The chain is built from TRBV3-1 (or the pseudogene TRBV3-2) and TRBJ1-2; 8 bases are shared with TRBD1. From germline, CDR1 is LGHDT and CDR2 YNNKEL (reference sequence). This CDR3 has 17 amino acids. V lost 4 bases, J lost 8 bases, and 18 bases stayed unmatched. This CDR3 reads CASSRANPLQGVGGYTF. CDR3 sequence (DNA): TGTGCCAGCAGCCGAGCAAATCCCTTACAGGGGGTAGGGGGCTACACCTTC.

The chain links TRBV6-6 to TRBJ1-1; 9 bases are a match to TRBD1. Trimming removed 5 bases from V and 10 bases from J; junction bases left unmatched: 8. CDR1 MNHNY and CDR2 SVGAGI come from the germline V gene (reference sequence). The CDR3 length is 13 residues. For the CDR3, the DNA is TGTGCCAGCAGTCCTCCGGGACAGGGAGGAGCTTTCTTT. Its translation: CASSPPGQGGAFF.

The chain links TRBV5-1 to TRBJ2-2; 9 nucleotides align to TRBD1. Germline CDR1 reads SGHRS; CDR2 reads YFSETQ. Trimming at V came to 2 bases and at J to 7 bases, leaving 6 bases not matched to a gene. The CDR3 spans 15 residues. The CDR3 spells CASSFRQGEIGELFF. The CDR3 DNA is TGCGCCAGCAGCTTCCGACAGGGGGAGATCGGGGAGCTGTTTTTT.

This rearrangement joins TRBV30 to TRBJ1-2, with 11 bases identical to TRBD1. CDR1 is GTSNPN and CDR2 is SVGIG in the germline V gene (reference sequence). The J segment lost 4 bases and the V segment lost 1 base, leaving 5 bases of the junction unmatched. The length of the CDR3 is 15 residues. In nucleotides, the CDR3 is TGTGCCTGGAGTGCCGGGACAGGGGGTTCCTATGGCTACACCTTC. Protein sequence: CAWSAGTGGSYGYTF. Drawing the rest from reference TRBV30 and TRBJ1-2, the complete variable domain is SQTIHQWPATLVQPVGSPLSLECTVEGTSNPNLYWYRQAAGRGLQLLFYSVGIGQISSEVPQNLSASRPQDRQFILSSKKLLLSDSGFYLCAWSAGTGGSYGYTFGSGTRLTVV.

The chain couples TRBV24-1 to TRBJ1-3; D ambiguous. This CDR3 spans 14 amino acids. Germline V gene lookup returns CDR1 KGHDR and CDR2 SFDVKD. V lost 2 bases, J lost 2 bases, and 6 bases lay in between. The CDR3 coding sequence is TGTGCCACCAGTGATTCAGGTCCTGGAAACACCATATATTTT. Translation: CATSDSGPGNTIYF.

V usage is TRBV7-6 and J usage is TRBJ2-3, with 9 bases matching TRBD2. In germline, CDR1 is SGHVS, CDR2 FNYEAQ. This CDR3 comprises 15 residues. Germline trimming cut 5 bases from V and 2 bases from J; bases unmatched to any gene: 5. CDR3 in amino acids: CASSQRGAYTDTQYF. CDR3 DNA: TGTGCCAGCAGCCAGCGGGGGGCCTACACAGATACGCAGTATTTT.

CDR3 nucleotide sequence: TGCGCCAGCAGCTTGTTGGGACAGCCCGGCACTGAAGCTTTCTTT. This sequence encodes CASSLLGQPGTEAFF. V and J are TRBV5-1 and TRBJ1-1; 7 bases match TRBD1. Germline values: CDR1 SGHRS, CDR2 YFSETQ. The CDR3 consists of 15 residues. The V and J ends lost 1 base and 4 bases, in that order; junction bases with no gene match: 7.

The V gene is TRBV10-3, the J gene TRBJ1-6; possible D gene TRBD1, 6 bases. The CDR3 sequence is 14 residues long. The V end was cut by 3 bases, the J end by 9 bases, with 12 bases between. Germline V gives CDR1 ENHRY, CDR2 SYGVKD. CDR3 bases: TGTGCCATCAGTGACAACAGGGAGAGTTCACCCCTCCACTTT. Amino acids: CAISDNRESSPLHF.

The V call is TRBV7-6, the J call TRBJ1-3; D not certain. Germline values: CDR1 SGHVS, CDR2 FNYEAQ. Trimming removed 1 base from V and 0 bases from J, with 4 bases in between. CDR3 length: 14 residues. The CDR3 sequence: CASSLGLSGNTIYF. CDR3 coding DNA: TGTGCCAGCAGCTTAGGTCTCTCTGGAAACACCATATATTTT. The whole variable domain, filled in from reference TRBV7-6 and TRBJ1-3, reads GAGVSQSPRYKVTKRGQDVALRCDPISGHVSLYWYRQALGQGPEFLTYFNYEAQQDKSGLPNDRFSAERPEGSISTLTIQRTEQRDSAMYRCASSLGLSGNTIYFGEGSWLTVV.

The CDR3 DNA reads TGTGCCAGCTCACCACGACGGGAGGGCTACGAGCAGTACTTC. Protein sequence: CASSPRREGYEQYF. This chain uses TRBV18 with TRBJ2-7; 8 bases agree with TRBD2. Trimming removed 1 base from V and 3 bases from J; junction bases left unmatched: 2. The CDR3 is made up of 14 amino acids. Germline V lookup: CDR1 KGHSH, CDR2 LQKENI.

This clone has a handful of counts. The chain links TRBV6-1 to TRBJ1-4; no clear D. This CDR3 region has 16 residues. CDR1 MNHNS and CDR2 SASEGT come from the germline V gene. V gave up 1 base and J gave up 8 bases, with 17 bases separating them. As DNA, the CDR3 is TGTGCCAGCAGTGAAGATGCCGTGGGAGCTAGGGAAAAACTGTTTTTT. This encodes CASSEDAVGAREKLFF.

The table lists this clone with a count of one. The chain is built from TRBV6-5 and TRBJ1-5, with D perhaps TRBD1 (6 bases). Trimming removed 2 bases from V and 9 bases from J, with 11 bases in between. Germline CDR1 is MNHEY and CDR2 is SVGAGI. The CDR3 consists of 13 residues. The DNA of the CDR3 is TGTGCCAGCAGTTACGGGGGCCCCGGGCCCCAGCATTTT. Amino acids: CASSYGGPGPQHF.

The J gene is TRBJ2-7, the V gene TRBV12-3 or TRBV12-4, with a weak D call TRBD2 (5 bases). Trimming left V 8 bases short and J 0 bases short, with 11 bases between. The CDR3 consists of 13 residues. CDR3 amino acids: CASQRQLSYEQYF. For the CDR3, the DNA is TGTGCCAGCCAGCGGCAGCTCTCCTACGAGCAGTACTTC.

V is TRBV6-5 and J is TRBJ1-1; D uncertain. The germline V gene encodes CDR1 MNHEY and CDR2 SVGAGI. V lost 4 bases and J 6 bases, leaving 12 bases between the germline ends. The length of the CDR3 is 13 residues. CDR3 DNA: TGTGCCAGCAGTTCCCCCCGGAGGTCTGAAGCTTTCTTT. Encoded protein: CASSSPRRSEAFF.

The CDR3 sequence: CSARTGTKAFF. The CDR3 DNA is TGCAGTGCTAGGACTGGGACTAAAGCTTTCTTT. The genes are TRBV20-1 and TRBJ1-1, with D perhaps matching TRBD1 (5 bases). Trimming took off 3 bases at V and 9 bases at J, with 11 bases between the two ends. This CDR3 is 11 amino acids long. Germline CDR1 DFQATT, CDR2 SNEGSKA (reference sequence).

The chain links TRBV9 to TRBJ1-4, with 9 bases fitting TRBD1. CDR3 length: 19 amino acids. V was clipped by 4 bases and J by 3 bases; unmatched bases: 16. Germline V gene lookup returns CDR1 SGDLS and CDR2 YYNGEE. Here the CDR3 reads CASSLRDRALGGANEKLFF. The CDR3 coding sequence is TGTGCCAGCAGCCTCCGGGACAGGGCTCTCGGAGGGGCTAATGAAAAACTGTTTTTT.

This sequence joins TRBV20-1 and TRBJ2-6; D might be TRBD2 (6 bases). This CDR3 is 17 amino acids long. V was shortened by 3 bases and J by 2 bases, with 17 bases between the two germline ends. Germline CDR1 DFQATT, CDR2 SNEGSKA (reference sequence). The CDR3 DNA reads TGCAGTGCTAGTAACCTCGCTCGCGGGGCTGGGGCCAACGTCCTGACTTTC. Protein product: CSASNLARGAGANVLTF.

The rearrangement links TRBV4-1 to TRBJ1-5, with 7 bases lining up with TRBD1. With V trimmed by 2 bases and J by 4 bases, 8 bases remained unmatched. The CDR3 consists of 16 residues. CDR1 and CDR2 from the germline V gene are MGHRA and YSYEKL. CDR3 protein: CASSQYLGTVNQPQHF. The CDR3 DNA sequence: TGCGCCAGCAGCCAATATCTCGGGACAGTTAATCAGCCCCAGCATTTT.

This clone has just one count. The chain has TRBV12-3 or TRBV12-4 and TRBJ1-2; no clear D. This CDR3 has 13 amino acids. The V end lost 1 base, the J end lost 6 bases, and 9 bases lay between the germline ends. The CDR3 is CASSLGSGDGYTF. Here the CDR3 DNA reads TGTGCCAGCAGTTTAGGGAGCGGGGATGGCTACACCTTC.

The chain links TRBV5-1 to TRBJ1-4; a weak D match, TRBD1 (6 bases). There are 16 residues in the CDR3. The V gene lost 4 bases and the J gene lost 5 bases, with 18 bases spanning the gap. Germline loops: CDR1 SGHRS, CDR2 YFSETQ. The CDR3 loop is CASSLGEGVRNEKLFF. In nucleotides, the CDR3 is TGCGCCAGCAGCCTCGGGGAGGGGGTAAGGAATGAAAAACTGTTTTTT. The variable domain in full, completed from reference TRBV5-1 and TRBJ1-4, reads KAGVTQTPRYLIKTRGQQVTLSCSPISGHRSVSWYQQTPGQGLQFLFEYFSETQRNKGNFPGRFSGRQFSNSRSEMNVSTLELGDSALYLCASSLGEGVRNEKLFFGSGTQLSVL.